The present TCR beta chain was sequenced within a study of breast tumors, draining lymph nodes, adjacent tissues (dated by TCRdb to 2015 to 2016). As for the study more broadly: In breast cancer patients, the study compared the TCR beta repertoires of tumor, adjacent nontumor tissue and axillary lymph nodes. In human breast cancer, the study set out to evaluate how tumor, surrounding tissue and draining lymph node repertoires relate to one another and whether T cells may move between these sites. What the study reported, not specific to this receptor: The data were considered consistent with most tumor T cells being derived from the lymph node and subsequently expanding within tumor tissue. Tumor T-cell repertoires showed less diversity than lymph node repertoires and more diversity than nontumor tissue repertoires, and tumor T-cell repertoires showed preferential V and J gene usage. The study presented the conclusion that tumor T cells originate in lymph nodes as consistent with a hypothesis, not as something directly demonstrated. The similarity between tumor and nontumor tissue repertoires was significantly greater in luminal-like breast cancer than in basal-like breast cancer.

This clonotype was seen at least ten times. Its antigen is still unknown. Base qualities are not at hand, and no much larger clone is one base apart. TCRdb names Illumina HiSeq 2000 as the instrument used. TCR beta chain libraries were generated by multiplex PCR amplification. High-throughput sequencing was used to analyze the amplified TCR beta chain products. TCRdb itself trimmed the public reads at Q25 with fastp, ran MiXCR and retained productive beta chains. Every distinct CDR3 protein forms one entry, paired with its most common genes and DNA. The sample contains more than 50,000 distinct CDR3 sequences, approximately 45% of them found a single time. The ten largest clones take up about 8% of the sample. The CDR3 goes from the cysteine to the phenylalanine over 18 residues. Only the CDR3 DNA stays, 54 bases, in frame from base 1. For this chain, trimming is 2 bases at the V end and 3 bases at the J end, and the number of junction bases without a gene match is 11.

Sequencing used breast tumor tissue. This receptor chain uses TRBV6-7 and TRBJ1-5, with TRBD1 identical over 9 junction bases. TRBV6-7 is designated an ORF whose function remains uncertain. The TCR sequence derives from a female donor with breast cancer. Some clones in this sample may be carry-over from other donors' samples. The CDR3 reads CASSYRIGRDRDNQPQHF. The DNA is TGTGCCAGCAGTTACAGGATAGGAAGGGACAGGGACAATCAGCCCCAGCATTTT.